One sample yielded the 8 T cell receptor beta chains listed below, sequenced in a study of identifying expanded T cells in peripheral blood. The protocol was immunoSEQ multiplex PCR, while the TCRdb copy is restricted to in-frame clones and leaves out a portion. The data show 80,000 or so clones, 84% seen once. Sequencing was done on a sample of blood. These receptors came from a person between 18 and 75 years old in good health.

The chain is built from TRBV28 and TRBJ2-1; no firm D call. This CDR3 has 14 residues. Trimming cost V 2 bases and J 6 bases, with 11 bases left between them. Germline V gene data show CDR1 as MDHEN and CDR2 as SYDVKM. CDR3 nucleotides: TGTGCCAGCAGTTTAATGGCTATTTTCAATGAGCAGTTCTTC. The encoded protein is CASSLMAIFNEQFF.

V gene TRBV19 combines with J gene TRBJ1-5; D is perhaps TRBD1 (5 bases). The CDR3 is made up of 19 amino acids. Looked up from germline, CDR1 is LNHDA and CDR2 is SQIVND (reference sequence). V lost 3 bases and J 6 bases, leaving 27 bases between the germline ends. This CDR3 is CASSIAPREPGDRSQPQHF. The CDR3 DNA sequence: TGTGCCAGTAGTATCGCTCCTCGGGAACCTGGGGACCGGAGTCAGCCCCAGCATTTT.

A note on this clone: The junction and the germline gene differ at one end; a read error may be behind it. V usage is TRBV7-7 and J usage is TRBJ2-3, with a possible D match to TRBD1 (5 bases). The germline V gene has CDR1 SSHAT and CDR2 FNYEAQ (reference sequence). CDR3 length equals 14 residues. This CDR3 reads CASSLGARTDTQYF. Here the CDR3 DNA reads TGTGCTAGCAGCTTAGGGGCAAGAACAGATACGCAGTATTTT.

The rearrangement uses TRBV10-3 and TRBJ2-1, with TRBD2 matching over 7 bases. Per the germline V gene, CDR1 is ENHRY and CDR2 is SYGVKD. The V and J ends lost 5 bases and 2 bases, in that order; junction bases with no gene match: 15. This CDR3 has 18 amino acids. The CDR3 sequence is CAISQGTPSGAAYNEQFF. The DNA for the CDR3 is TGTGCCATCAGTCAAGGGACTCCTAGCGGAGCAGCCTACAATGAGCAGTTCTTC.

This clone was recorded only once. CDR3 DNA: TGTGCCAGCAGCTTAGATAGGTCTGGCGGGGAGCTGTTTTTT. It translates to CASSLDRSGGELFF. The chain has TRBV11-2 and TRBJ2-2; D is unresolved. The CDR3 runs 14 residues. The V gene's germline CDR1 is SGHAT and CDR2 FQNNGV. V dropped 0 bases and J dropped 7 bases, with 9 bases sitting between them.

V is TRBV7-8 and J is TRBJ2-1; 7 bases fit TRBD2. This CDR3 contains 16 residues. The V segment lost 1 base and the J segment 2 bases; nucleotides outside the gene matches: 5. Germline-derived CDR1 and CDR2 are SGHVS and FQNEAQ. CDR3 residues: CASSLDGGRPYNEQFF. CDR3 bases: TGTGCCAGCAGCTTAGATGGCGGGAGACCCTACAATGAGCAGTTCTTC.

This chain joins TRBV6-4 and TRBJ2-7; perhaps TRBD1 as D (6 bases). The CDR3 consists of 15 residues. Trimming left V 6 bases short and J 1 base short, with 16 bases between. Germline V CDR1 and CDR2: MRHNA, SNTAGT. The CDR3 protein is CASSRSRDTSYEQYF. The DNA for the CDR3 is TGTGCCAGCAGCCGATCCCGGGACACTTCCTACGAGCAGTACTTC.

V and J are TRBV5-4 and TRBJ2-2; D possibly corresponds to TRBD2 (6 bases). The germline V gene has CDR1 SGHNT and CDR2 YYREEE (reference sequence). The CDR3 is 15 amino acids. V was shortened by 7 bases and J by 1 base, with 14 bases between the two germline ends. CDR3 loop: CASHAGTVNTGELFF. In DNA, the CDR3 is TGTGCCAGCCACGCCGGGACTGTGAACACCGGGGAGCTGTTTTTT.